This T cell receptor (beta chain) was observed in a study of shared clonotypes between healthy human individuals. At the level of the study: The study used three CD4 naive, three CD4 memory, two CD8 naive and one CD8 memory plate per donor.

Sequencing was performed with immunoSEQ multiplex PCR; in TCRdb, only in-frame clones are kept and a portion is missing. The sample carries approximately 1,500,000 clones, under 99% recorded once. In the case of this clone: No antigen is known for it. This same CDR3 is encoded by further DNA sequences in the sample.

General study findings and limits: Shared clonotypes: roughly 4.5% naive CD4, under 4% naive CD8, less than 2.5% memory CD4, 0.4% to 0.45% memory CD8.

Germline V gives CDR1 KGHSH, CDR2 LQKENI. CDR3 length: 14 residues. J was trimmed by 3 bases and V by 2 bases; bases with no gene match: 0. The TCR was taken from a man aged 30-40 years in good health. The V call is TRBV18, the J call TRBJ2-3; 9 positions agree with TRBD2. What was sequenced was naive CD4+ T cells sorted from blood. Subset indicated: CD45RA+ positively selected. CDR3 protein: CASSPGLATDTQYF. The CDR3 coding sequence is TGTGCCAGCTCACCAGGACTAGCGACAGATACGCAGTATTTT.